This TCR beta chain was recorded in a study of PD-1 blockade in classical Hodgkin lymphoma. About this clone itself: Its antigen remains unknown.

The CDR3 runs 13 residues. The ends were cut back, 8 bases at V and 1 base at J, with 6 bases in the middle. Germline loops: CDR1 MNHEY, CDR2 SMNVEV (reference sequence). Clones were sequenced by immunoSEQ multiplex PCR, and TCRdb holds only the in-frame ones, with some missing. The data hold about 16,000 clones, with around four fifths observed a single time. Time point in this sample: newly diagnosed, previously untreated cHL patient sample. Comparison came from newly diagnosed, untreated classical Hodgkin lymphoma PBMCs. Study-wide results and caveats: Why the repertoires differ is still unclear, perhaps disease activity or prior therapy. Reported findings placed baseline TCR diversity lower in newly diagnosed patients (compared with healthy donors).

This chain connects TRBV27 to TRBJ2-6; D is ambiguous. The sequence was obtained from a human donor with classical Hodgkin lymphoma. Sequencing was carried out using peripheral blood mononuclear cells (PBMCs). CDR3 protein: CASFLSGANVLTF. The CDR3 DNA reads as TGTGCCAGCTTCCTTTCTGGGGCCAACGTCCTGACTTTC.